One and the same sample provided the 22 T cell receptor beta chains below, sequenced in a study of CD8 T cells in ankylosing spondylitis (dated by TCRdb to 2017 to 2019). Study-level results and caveats: Blood from ankylosing spondylitis patients appeared to be characterized by a TCR beta motif composed of about eight highly homologous amino acid variants.

For these receptors, no antigen is known. Receptor amplification or capture employed 5' RACE. The sample was run on an Illumina HiSeq 2500. Using fastp trimming at Q25 and MiXCR clonotype assembly, TCRdb reanalyzed the public sequencing data and kept in-frame beta chains. All rows with the same CDR3 protein become a single entry with the most common DNA and genes. This sample is represented by about 800,000 distinct CDR3 sequences; 12% of them were singletons. The top ten clones comprise approximately 0.51% of the sample. The source material was blood, either unsorted or a sorted T cell fraction (not recorded which). The receptors originated from a male donor with ankylosing spondylitis.

This chain connects TRBV12-3 or TRBV12-4 to TRBJ2-2; D is possibly TRBD2 (6 bases). The CDR3 has 12 amino acids. Trimming left V 5 bases short and J 7 bases short, with 8 bases between. As DNA, the CDR3 is TGTGCCAGCAGTCGGGACTTCGGGGAGCTGTTTTTT. Encoded protein: CASSRDFGELFF.

This clonotype was seen at least ten times. The chain employs TRBV29-1 and TRBJ1-1, with no clear D. Trimming took off 4 bases at V and 2 bases at J, with 11 bases between the two ends. The CDR3 consists of 13 residues. Germline-derived CDR1 and CDR2 are SQVTM and ANQGSEA. The CDR3 reads CSVGVGINTEAFF. As DNA, the CDR3 is TGCAGCGTTGGAGTCGGGATCAACACTGAAGCTTTCTTT.

The chain is built from TRBV20-1 and TRBJ1-2, with 7 positions matching TRBD1. Germline loops: CDR1 DFQATT, CDR2 SNEGSKA (reference sequence). CDR3 length: 12 residues. Germline trimming cut 5 bases from V and 2 bases from J; bases unmatched to any gene: 2. CDR3 protein: CSALDRNYGYTF. The CDR3 region has the DNA TGCAGTGCTCTGGACAGGAACTATGGCTACACCTTC.

This clonotype was seen repeatedly, ten times or more. The rearrangement links TRBV20-1 to TRBJ1-1; the D gene is possibly TRBD1 (6 bases). Trimming removed 4 bases from V and 8 bases from J, with 14 bases in between. This CDR3 has 12 amino acids. The V gene's germline CDR1 is DFQATT and CDR2 SNEGSKA (reference sequence). CDR3 in amino acids: CSATERTAEAFF. The CDR3 region has the DNA TGCAGTGCTACCGAGAGGACAGCCGAAGCTTTCTTT.

V is TRBV20-1 and J is TRBJ2-1; 10 bases line up with TRBD2. Germline CDR1 reads DFQATT; CDR2 reads SNEGSKA (reference sequence). J gave up 10 bases and V 2 bases, and 8 bases lay outside the gene matches. The CDR3 totals 14 residues. CDR3 sequence reads: CSARLAGVDREQFF. The CDR3 DNA is TGCAGTGCTAGACTAGCGGGGGTAGACCGGGAGCAGTTCTTC.

This clonotype has just a few counts. The CDR3 protein is CAIRTENKETQYF. CDR3 DNA: TGTGCCATTAGGACAGAAAATAAAGAGACCCAGTACTTC. The chain employs TRBV10-3 and TRBJ2-5, with a weak D call TRBD1 (6 bases). The germline V and J ends were trimmed by 9 bases and 3 bases, with 14 bases remaining between them. CDR1 and CDR2 (germline): ENHRY, SYGVKD. The CDR3 consists of 13 residues.

This chain links TRBV7-3 with TRBJ1-2; D remains ambiguous. The CDR3 runs 14 residues. Trimming took off 7 bases at V and 0 bases at J, with 12 bases between the two ends. The germline V gene encodes CDR1 SGHTA and CDR2 FQGTGA. CDR3 DNA: TGTGCCAGCATCCGTAAGGGCTCTAACTATGGCTACACCTTC. Residues: CASIRKGSNYGYTF.

This clonotype has more than one count but fewer than ten. This chain uses TRBV18 with TRBJ2-3, with D maybe TRBD2 (5 bases). Trimming cost V 0 bases and J 11 bases, with 9 bases left between them. The length of the CDR3 is 12 residues. Germline V gene lookup returns CDR1 KGHSH and CDR2 LQKENI. CDR3 residues: CASSPPSERQYF. DNA of the CDR3: TGTGCCAGCTCACCACCTAGCGAGAGGCAGTATTTT.

This clonotype was seen a handful of times. V is TRBV4-3 and J is TRBJ2-3; D gene ambiguous. CDR3 size: 12 residues. With 1 base removed from V and 7 bases from J, the gap between germline ends came to 6 bases. The germline V gene encodes CDR1 LGHNA and CDR2 YSLEER. The DNA of the CDR3 is TGCGCCAGCAGCCAAGTTGGTAATACGCAGTATTTT. It yields the protein CASSQVGNTQYF.

The rearrangement joins TRBV12-3 or TRBV12-4 to TRBJ1-5, with D unresolved. V lost 2 bases to trimming and J lost 9 bases, with 8 bases between them. The CDR3 is 12 amino acids. DNA of the CDR3: TGTGCCAGCAGTTTAACAGAGAGGCCCCAGCATTTT. Translation: CASSLTERPQHF.

The sample holds a few counts of this clonotype. J is TRBJ2-1 and V is TRBV5-1; a weak D match, TRBD1 (6 bases). CDR1 is SGHRS and CDR2 is YFSETQ in the germline V gene. The CDR3 contains 15 residues. V was shortened by 1 base and J by 8 bases, with 16 bases between the two germline ends. The CDR3 here is CASSLPRGAVDEQFF. CDR3 sequence (DNA): TGCGCCAGCAGCTTGCCCAGGGGAGCGGTTGATGAGCAGTTCTTC.

This clonotype was picked up many times. The J gene is TRBJ1-5, the V gene TRBV18, with 11 bases fitting TRBD1. This CDR3 spans 18 amino acids. The J segment lost 0 bases and the V segment lost 3 bases, leaving 7 bases of the junction unmatched. Germline V gene data show CDR1 as KGHSH and CDR2 as LQKENI. The CDR3: CASSPGTGGPYSNQPQHF. The CDR3 DNA follows: TGTGCCAGCTCACCGGGGACAGGGGGGCCTTATAGCAATCAGCCCCAGCATTTT.

The V gene is TRBV7-3, the J gene TRBJ2-1; 11 bases are shared with TRBD2. The CDR3 sequence is 16 residues long. Germline V gene data show CDR1 as SGHTA and CDR2 as FQGTGA. J was trimmed by 8 bases and V by 2 bases; bases with no gene match: 8. CDR3: CASSLLAGGYNHEQFF. The CDR3 DNA reads TGTGCCAGCAGCTTACTAGCGGGGGGCTATAATCATGAGCAGTTCTTC.

This clonotype was picked up a small number of times. V and J are TRBV24-1 and TRBJ2-2; D unclear. This CDR3 is built from 17 residues. Germline lookup yields CDR1 KGHDR and CDR2 SFDVKD. Trimming took 4 bases from V and 1 from J, leaving 15 bases between them. The CDR3 here is CATSDLQHSLNTGELFF. CDR3 coding DNA: TGTGCCACCAGTGACCTACAGCATTCATTGAACACCGGGGAGCTGTTTTTT.

This clonotype has only a few counts. The V and J genes are TRBV7-9 and TRBJ2-3; 8 bases fit TRBD2. In germline, CDR1 is SEHNR, CDR2 FQNEAQ (reference sequence). Trimming at V came to 1 base and at J to 0 bases, leaving 3 bases not matched to a gene. The CDR3 consists of 16 residues. The CDR3 region has the DNA TGTGCCAGCAGCTTAGGACTAGCGCAGAGCACAGATACGCAGTATTTT. It encodes CASSLGLAQSTDTQYF.

The rearrangement links TRBV7-2 to TRBJ2-1, with D hard to call. Per the germline V gene, CDR1 is SGHTA and CDR2 is FQGNSA. The CDR3 loop spans 14 amino acids. The V end lost 2 bases, the J end lost 6 bases, and 11 bases lay between the germline ends. CDR3 residues: CASSLMQEPNEQFF. The CDR3 nucleotides are TGTGCCAGCAGCTTAATGCAGGAACCCAATGAGCAGTTCTTC.

This clonotype was seen repeatedly, ten times or more. The CDR3 spells CSVGSAGLTDTQYF. The CDR3 DNA sequence: TGCAGCGTTGGGTCGGCAGGCCTCACAGATACGCAGTATTTT. The rearrangement links TRBV29-1 to TRBJ2-3; D uncertain. Germline CDR1 reads SQVTM; CDR2 reads ANQGSEA. The CDR3 loop spans 14 amino acids. Trimming stripped 4 bases from V and 2 bases from J, with 13 bases between.

In this sample, this clonotype turned up a few times. The CDR3 DNA follows: TGTGCCAGCACCGCAGCCCCCATGAACACTGAAGCTTTCTTT. Translation: CASTAAPMNTEAFF. The V gene is TRBV2, the J gene TRBJ1-1; unclear D gene. CDR3 length: 14 amino acids. V lost 7 bases, J lost 0 bases, and 12 bases lay in between. Germline CDR1 is SNHLY and CDR2 is FYNNEI.

This clonotype turned up a few times. The chain uses TRBV20-1 and TRBJ1-5; 10 positions agree with TRBD1. This CDR3 is 15 amino acids long. Trimming cost V 4 bases and J 2 bases; bases outside gene matches: 5. Looked up from germline, CDR1 is DFQATT and CDR2 is SNEGSKA (reference sequence). DNA for the CDR3: TGCAGTGCTATTGGGACAGGGGAAGGCAATCAGCCCCAGCATTTT. Residues: CSAIGTGEGNQPQHF.

This chain uses TRBV29-1 with TRBJ1-2, with unresolved D. Trimming took 4 bases from V and 0 from J, leaving 9 bases between them. CDR3 length equals 13 residues. The germline gives CDR1 SQVTM, CDR2 ANQGSEA. The DNA of the CDR3 is TGCAGCGTTGGGTTAGTCACTAACTATGGCTACACCTTC. As protein: CSVGLVTNYGYTF.

The sample holds many counts of this clonotype. The chain recombines TRBV29-1 with TRBJ1-1; D perhaps matches TRBD1 (5 bases). Germline assignment: CDR1 SQVTM and CDR2 ANQGSEA. The CDR3 length is 13 residues. V shed 4 bases and J shed 4 bases, with 13 bases lying between them. This CDR3 reads CSVVEGTGTEAFF. The CDR3 nucleotides are TGCAGCGTTGTAGAGGGGACTGGCACTGAAGCTTTCTTT.

This clonotype was recorded a few times. The rearrangement links TRBV20-1 to TRBJ1-2, with 9 bases lining up with TRBD1. The V and J ends lost 4 bases and 7 bases, in that order; junction bases with no gene match: 4. In germline, CDR1 is DFQATT, CDR2 SNEGSKA (reference sequence). This CDR3 has 12 residues. CDR3 nucleotide sequence: TGCAGTGCTACCGGGACAGGGATTGGCTACACCTTC. Protein product: CSATGTGIGYTF.